The following is a TCR beta chain sequence with its context. Its matching antigen is unknown. These data belong to a study of human T cells and chemical hapten exposure. Individual cDNA molecules (in the library) carried attached unique molecular identifiers. A single record per CDR3 protein comes from TCRdb applying MiXCR to the RACE reads. The sample consists of about 84,000 distinct CDR3 sequences, 10% to 13% of them appearing once. Time point given: patch test 3, about 24 weeks after DPC sensitization. This sample's treatment: therapeutic diphenylcyclopropenone sensitization with weekly scalp DPC. Study observations and caveats: Significantly more large CDR3 similarity clusters were formed by expanded TCRs than by controls.

Germline CDR1 is SEHNR and CDR2 is FQNEAQ (reference sequence). V was cut by 5 bases and J by 4 bases, with 12 bases left in between. The CDR3 has 14 amino acids. Sequences were derived from whole blood, sampled in connection with sensitization to the hapten diphenylcyclopropenone (DPC). The TCR originated in a woman between 45 and 60 years old with alopecia areata. Some clones in this sample may be carry-over from other donors' samples. The chain has TRBV7-9 and TRBJ1-5; a possible D gene is TRBD1 (5 bases). The CDR3 region is CASSAGTLNQPQHF. The CDR3 DNA sequence: TGTGCCAGCAGCGCCGGGACGTTAAATCAGCCCCAGCATTTT.